A single sample is the source of the 17 T cell receptor beta chains below, sequenced in a study of CD8 T cells in ankylosing spondylitis. TCRdb ran MiXCR on the 5' RACE reads and lists one entry per CDR3 protein. The table includes 200,000 to 250,000 distinct CDR3 sequences, roughly a tenth detected once. Sequenced sample: blood, either unsorted or a sorted T cell fraction (not recorded which). The receptors originated from a male donor with ankylosing spondylitis or in good health (not recorded which).

There are a few counts of this clonotype. The chain carries TRBV7-9 and TRBJ1-4; TRBD1 agrees at 7 bases. The CDR3 totals 16 residues. Per the germline V gene, CDR1 is SEHNR and CDR2 is FQNEAQ (reference sequence). Trimming removed 5 bases from V and 7 bases from J; junction bases left unmatched: 13. The CDR3 protein is CASSPWETGQSEKLFF. CDR3 DNA sequence: TGTGCCAGCAGCCCCTGGGAGACAGGGCAGTCTGAAAAACTGTTTTTT.

This clonotype has at least ten counts. V is TRBV7-2 and J is TRBJ2-7; 8 nucleotides line up with TRBD2. The CDR3 is 15 residues long. Per the germline V gene, CDR1 is SGHTA and CDR2 is FQGNSA. Trimming took 5 bases from V and 2 from J; bases not matched to a gene: 8. CDR3 in amino acids: CASSRPGLEPYEQYF. The CDR3 DNA reads as TGTGCCAGCAGCCGTCCGGGACTAGAGCCCTACGAGCAGTACTTC.

This clonotype has ten or more counts. The rearrangement joins TRBV28 to TRBJ1-5, with TRBD1 matching over 9 bases. V was clipped by 4 bases and J by 9 bases; unmatched bases: 10. Germline CDR1 is MDHEN and CDR2 is SYDVKM. CDR3 length equals 15 residues. The CDR3 sequence is CASSSPGQGLSPQHF. The CDR3 nucleotides read TGTGCCAGCAGTTCTCCGGGACAGGGACTCTCGCCCCAGCATTTT.

As for this clonotype: A much bigger clone sits one base away, suggesting this may be a read error. This chain connects TRBV7-6 to TRBJ2-3, with 12 bases lining up with TRBD2. CDR1 is SGHVS, CDR2 FNYEAQ, per germline. The CDR3 has 14 amino acids. With V trimmed by 5 bases and J by 4 bases, 1 base remained unmatched. The CDR3 DNA reads TGTGCCAGCAGCACTAGCGGGGGGCCAGATACGCAGTATTTT. The encoded protein is CASSTSGGPDTQYF.

The gene calls are TRBV11-2 and TRBJ2-3; tentative D call: TRBD1 (5 bases). Germline V gene sequence: CDR1 SGHAT, CDR2 FQNNGV. The CDR3 spans 14 residues. Trimming stripped 0 bases from V and 8 bases from J, with 12 bases between. CDR3 residues: CASSLDQTGLTQYF. The CDR3 nucleotides are TGTGCCAGCAGCTTAGATCAAACAGGTCTTACGCAGTATTTT.

In its sample, this clonotype was seen many times. V and J are TRBV29-1 and TRBJ2-1; TRBD1 is a possible D gene (5 bases). The CDR3 contains 17 residues. Germline CDR1 reads SQVTM; CDR2 reads ANQGSEA. Trimming removed 3 bases from V and 0 bases from J, with 18 bases in between. This CDR3 is CSVDSPQQESSYNEQFF. The CDR3 bases are TGCAGCGTTGATTCACCACAACAGGAGAGCTCCTACAATGAGCAGTTCTTC.

The V gene is TRBV2, the J gene TRBJ2-3; perhaps TRBD1 as D (6 bases). Germline loops: CDR1 SNHLY, CDR2 FYNNEI. The CDR3 runs to 13 residues. The V gene lost 7 bases and the J gene lost 9 bases, with 17 bases spanning the gap. This CDR3 reads CASTDSSTGTQYF. CDR3 bases: TGTGCCAGCACGGACAGCAGTACCGGGACGCAGTATTTT.

This clonotype was counted many times. V and J are TRBV20-1 and TRBJ2-5, with TRBD1 matching 7 bases. This CDR3 region has 16 residues. From germline, CDR1 is DFQATT and CDR2 SNEGSKA (reference sequence). With 0 bases clipped from V and 5 bases from J, the junction kept 12 bases outside the gene matches. The CDR3 DNA sequence: TGCAGTGCTAGAGATGACAGGGAACCTTCTTTCGAGACCCAGTACTTC. Protein: CSARDDREPSFETQYF.

This clonotype turned up a few times. The chain is built from TRBV2 and TRBJ2-1, with D perhaps matching TRBD1 (7 bases). The CDR3 extends over 14 amino acids. Germline V gives CDR1 SNHLY, CDR2 FYNNEI. The ends were cut back, 9 bases at V and 0 bases at J, with 12 bases in the middle. As DNA, the CDR3 is TGTGCCAGGGGGGGACAGTACTCCTACAATGAGCAGTTCTTC. Translated: CARGGQYSYNEQFF.

The sample holds a few counts of this clonotype. The genes are TRBV5-1 and TRBJ2-3; maybe TRBD1 (6 bases). Trimming shortened V by 4 bases and J by 3 bases, and 24 bases separated the two germline ends. CDR1 SGHRS and CDR2 YFSETQ come from the germline V gene. The CDR3 extends over 18 amino acids. As DNA, the CDR3 is TGCGCCAGCAGCCAAATTCGAGACAGGTCCCAATGGACAGATACGCAGTATTTT. It codes for CASSQIRDRSQWTDTQYF.

This clonotype was counted ten times or more. V gene TRBV25-1 combines with J gene TRBJ2-5; 12 positions match TRBD1. Trimming took 4 bases from V and 5 from J; bases not matched to a gene: 5. Germline V CDR1 and CDR2: MGHDK, SYGVNS. This CDR3 contains 15 residues. The CDR3 DNA follows: TGTGCCAGCAGTGTGGGGACAGGGGGCCACGAGACCCAGTACTTC. It yields the protein CASSVGTGGHETQYF.

This clonotype was counted ten times or more. This rearrangement joins TRBV12-3 or TRBV12-4 to TRBJ2-2, with D uncertain. This CDR3 is 14 amino acids long. Trimming pared 4 bases from V and 0 bases from J, leaving 6 bases between. The CDR3 protein is CASSSDSNTGELFF. The CDR3 coding sequence is TGTGCCAGCAGTTCCGACTCGAACACCGGGGAGCTGTTTTTT.

This clonotype was recorded at least ten times. V is TRBV28 and J is TRBJ2-5; no definite D call. V was clipped by 5 bases and J by 0 bases, with 13 bases between them. This CDR3 is 15 amino acids long. CDR1 and CDR2 (germline): MDHEN, SYDVKM. As DNA, the CDR3 is TGTGCCAGCAGTGGCTCTCAACAGTACCAAGAGACCCAGTACTTC. This gives the protein CASSGSQQYQETQYF.

This clonotype was counted a few times. V and J are TRBV2 and TRBJ1-1; no clear D. Germline V gene data show CDR1 as SNHLY and CDR2 as FYNNEI. The CDR3 has 13 residues. The ends were cut back, 5 bases at V and 2 bases at J, with 9 bases in the middle. Here the CDR3 DNA reads TGTGCCAGCAGTTATGCAGCAAACACTGAAGCTTTCTTT. Translation: CASSYAANTEAFF.

This clonotype was counted only a few times. The V and J genes are TRBV12-3 or TRBV12-4 and TRBJ2-5, with 12 nucleotides matching TRBD2. The CDR3 spans 16 residues. The ends lost 5 bases at V and 3 bases at J; junction bases unmatched: 7. CDR3 region: CASSPPASGGEETQYF. CDR3 DNA sequence: TGTGCCAGCAGTCCGCCTGCTAGCGGGGGGGAAGAGACCCAGTACTTC.

In its sample, this clonotype was seen many times. The rearrangement uses TRBV7-6 and TRBJ1-2; the D gene is possibly TRBD1 (6 bases). Germline CDR1 SGHVS, CDR2 FNYEAQ. Trimming took 5 bases from V and 7 from J, leaving 17 bases between them. The CDR3 is made up of 14 amino acids. The CDR3 DNA follows: TGTGCCAGCAGCCCCGGAGAGGGGGAAGGTGGCTACACCTTC. Protein sequence: CASSPGEGEGGYTF. The variable domain in full, completed from reference TRBV7-6 and TRBJ1-2, reads GAGVSQSPRYKVTKRGQDVALRCDPISGHVSLYWYRQALGQGPEFLTYFNYEAQQDKSGLPNDRFSAERPEGSISTLTIQRTEQRDSAMYRCASSPGEGEGGYTFGSGTRLTVV.

This clonotype has a handful of counts. The chain combines TRBV3-1 with TRBJ1-5; no firm D call. The CDR3 consists of 14 residues. V was cut by 4 bases and J by 4 bases, with 11 bases left in between. In germline, CDR1 is LGHDT, CDR2 YNNKEL (reference sequence). CDR3 bases: TGTGCCAGCAGCCCTTCGGACGGGAATCAGCCCCAGCATTTT. Translation: CASSPSDGNQPQHF.